What follows are 27 T cell receptor beta chains derived from one specimen sequenced in a study of cytomegalovirus exposure and HLA in healthy donors. Only in-frame clones appear in the TCRdb table, and some are missing; sequencing was by immunoSEQ multiplex PCR. In the table there are under 200,000 clones, about 86% of which are singletons. Sequences were obtained from PBMCs. All receptors derive from a woman aged 25 to 39 in good health and CMV-seronegative.

This sequence joins TRBV5-6 and TRBJ1-3; D gene ambiguous. This CDR3 spans 15 amino acids. V shed 0 bases and J shed 4 bases, with 11 bases lying between them. Per germline, CDR1 SGHDT and CDR2 YYEEEE. The CDR3 loop reads CASSLARVVGNTIYF. The CDR3 DNA follows: TGTGCCAGCAGCTTGGCCCGGGTCGTCGGAAACACCATATATTTT.

The V gene is TRBV7-3, the J gene TRBJ1-1, with a weak D call TRBD1 (6 bases). CDR1 and CDR2 (germline): SGHTA, FQGTGA. CDR3 size: 15 residues. V lost 2 bases, J lost 2 bases, and 12 bases lay in between. For the CDR3, the DNA is TGTGCCAGCAGCTTAGGCGGGGGCCCCAACACTGAAGCTTTCTTT. It encodes CASSLGGGPNTEAFF.

The chain is built from TRBV25-1 and TRBJ1-4; D not resolved. The germline V gene has CDR1 MGHDK and CDR2 SYGVNS. V was shortened by 6 bases and J by 5 bases, with 16 bases between the two germline ends. This CDR3 comprises 15 residues. CDR3 DNA sequence: TGTGCCAGCAGAGGCGGGTGGAGGGCCAATGAAAAACTGTTTTTT. Its protein product is CASRGGWRANEKLFF. Filled out from reference TRBV25-1 and TRBJ1-4, the complete variable domain reads EADIYQTPRYLVIGTGKKITLECSQTMGHDKMYWYQQDPGMELHLIHYSYGVNSTEKGDLSSESTVSRIRTEHFPLTLESARPSHTSQYLCASRGGWRANEKLFFGSGTQLSVL.

The V call is TRBV7-9, the J call TRBJ1-2; D unresolved. Germline CDR1 SEHNR, CDR2 FQNEAQ (reference sequence). The CDR3 covers 15 residues. V was trimmed by 4 bases and J by 4 bases, leaving 16 bases between them. The chain's CDR3 is CASSSPPAGVYGYTF. CDR3 DNA sequence: TGTGCCAGCAGCTCACCGCCCGCCGGAGTCTATGGCTACACCTTC.

The chain combines TRBV7-8 with TRBJ2-2; no firm D call. The CDR3 has 16 residues. CDR1 is SGHVS, CDR2 FQNEAQ, per germline. V lost 1 base, J lost 5 bases, and 14 bases lay in between. The CDR3 DNA follows: TGTGCCAGCAGCTTAGTTGCTGACCGTCGTACCGGGGAGCTGTTTTTT. It codes for CASSLVADRRTGELFF.

This clone was found once. The J gene is TRBJ2-7, the V gene TRBV7-8; D remains unclear. This CDR3 region has 16 residues. Trimming pared 2 bases from V and 5 bases from J, leaving 19 bases between. Looked up from germline, CDR1 is SGHVS and CDR2 is FQNEAQ. The CDR3 is CASSLIWPSGLNEQYF. The CDR3 DNA sequence: TGTGCCAGCAGCTTAATTTGGCCTAGTGGATTGAACGAGCAGTACTTC.

The chain carries TRBV21-1 and TRBJ2-7. TRBV21-1 is described as a pseudogene. The CDR3 has 14 amino acids. Here the CDR3 DNA reads TGTGCCAGCAACCAGCAAGCTGGATCCTACGAGCAGTACTTC. Encoded protein: CASNQQAGSYEQYF.

The chain links TRBV5-6 to TRBJ2-1; 7 bases line up with TRBD1. CDR1 and CDR2 (germline): SGHDT, YYEEEE. CDR3 size: 15 residues. V shed 4 bases, J shed 4 bases, and the junction held 8 bases outside the gene matches. CDR3 DNA sequence: TGTGCCAGCAGCCTTTGGGACAGACAATACAATGAGCAGTTCTTC. The encoded protein is CASSLWDRQYNEQFF.

This clone occurred a few times. The chain couples TRBV19 to TRBJ1-6, with TRBD1 matching 7 bases. V trimming: 5 bases; J trimming: 4 bases; junction bases outside the gene matches: 5. The length of the CDR3 is 15 residues. Germline CDR1 and CDR2: LNHDA and SQIVND (reference sequence). The CDR3 DNA is TGTGCCAGTAGTCGACAGGGAGGGTATAATTCACCCCTCCACTTT. Protein: CASSRQGGYNSPLHF.

V and J are TRBV5-4 and TRBJ2-1, with 7 bases that match TRBD2. Germline assignment: CDR1 SGHNT and CDR2 YYREEE (reference sequence). Trimming at V came to 0 bases and at J to 2 bases, leaving 2 bases not matched to a gene. This CDR3 region has 15 residues. CDR3 sequence: CASSLDSGAYNEQFF. The CDR3 DNA follows: TGTGCCAGCAGCTTGGACAGCGGGGCCTACAATGAGCAGTTCTTC.

The V gene is TRBV27, the J gene TRBJ1-5; a possible D gene is TRBD1 (5 bases). Per the germline V gene, CDR1 is MNHEY and CDR2 is SMNVEV (reference sequence). The length of the CDR3 is 17 residues. Trimming removed 5 bases from V and 6 bases from J, with 23 bases in between. The CDR3 DNA sequence: TGTGCCAGCAGTCCCCATGTTGGGGCAGCTGAGAGTCAGCCCCAGCATTTT. It specifies CASSPHVGAAESQPQHF.

The gene calls are TRBV9 and TRBJ2-7; TRBD1 agrees at 9 bases. V was clipped by 3 bases and J by 4 bases; unmatched bases: 5. The germline gives CDR1 SGDLS, CDR2 YYNGEE. The CDR3 is made up of 14 amino acids. The DNA for the CDR3 is TGTGCCAGCAGCGCTGGACAGGGGAATTACGAGCAGTACTTC. Its translation is CASSAGQGNYEQYF.

The chain has TRBV6-5 and TRBJ2-7; 9 bases align to TRBD2. The CDR3 has 15 residues. Germline V gives CDR1 MNHEY, CDR2 SVGAGI. Unmatched junction bases numbered 2, after V lost 0 bases and J lost 2 bases. This chain's CDR3 is CASSYSRGGPYEQYF. As DNA, the CDR3 is TGTGCCAGCAGTTACTCGCGGGGGGGCCCCTACGAGCAGTACTTC.

This rearrangement joins TRBV6-5 to TRBJ1-2, with D unresolved. The CDR3 covers 13 residues. Germline V gives CDR1 MNHEY, CDR2 SVGAGI. The V gene lost 2 bases and the J gene lost 1 base, with 5 bases spanning the gap. The CDR3 sequence: CASSYRVNYGYTF. The CDR3 bases are TGTGCCAGCAGTTACAGGGTTAACTATGGCTACACCTTC.

The chain recombines TRBV9 with TRBJ2-2, with 7 nucleotides matching TRBD1. The ends lost 0 bases at V and 4 bases at J; junction bases unmatched: 12. The CDR3 totals 18 residues. Germline values: CDR1 SGDLS, CDR2 YYNGEE. CDR3 loop: CASSVGPRLAGGTGELFF. As DNA, the CDR3 is TGTGCCAGCAGCGTAGGGCCCCGTTTGGCAGGGGGCACCGGGGAGCTGTTTTTT.

V usage is TRBV29-1 and J usage is TRBJ1-2; tentative D call: TRBD1 (5 bases). CDR1 is SQVTM, CDR2 ANQGSEA, per germline. The V gene lost 6 bases and the J gene lost 2 bases, with 16 bases spanning the gap. The CDR3 length is 14 residues. The CDR3 loop reads CSVAGDGQNYGYTF. DNA of the CDR3: TGCAGCGTAGCGGGGGACGGGCAAAACTATGGCTACACCTTC.

This chain joins TRBV29-1 and TRBJ2-3; D is unclear. V was clipped by 3 bases and J by 3 bases, with 10 bases between them. CDR1 is SQVTM, CDR2 ANQGSEA, per germline. The length of the CDR3 is 13 residues. The chain's CDR3 is CSVEVTGTDTQYF. The CDR3 DNA sequence: TGCAGCGTTGAGGTTACTGGTACAGATACGCAGTATTTT.

The rearrangement joins TRBV7-2 to TRBJ1-1; possibly TRBD1 for D (5 bases). This CDR3 is built from 15 residues. Germline values: CDR1 SGHTA, CDR2 FQGNSA. The V and J ends lost 2 bases and 1 base respectively, with 11 bases between them. CDR3 in amino acids: CASSLIRGANTEAFF. For the CDR3, the DNA is TGTGCCAGCAGCTTAATACGGGGCGCGAACACTGAAGCTTTCTTT.

The CDR3 DNA reads TGTGCCAGCAGCTTGTATACCCCAAACACTGAAGCTTTCTTT. Translating it yields CASSLYTPNTEAFF. The chain couples TRBV5-6 to TRBJ1-1; the D is unclear. The CDR3 runs to 14 residues. V lost 1 base, J lost 2 bases, and 9 bases lay in between. CDR1 SGHDT and CDR2 YYEEEE come from the germline V gene. Together with reference TRBV5-6 and TRBJ1-1, the CDR3 gives the full variable domain: DAGVTQSPTHLIKTRGQQVTLRCSPKSGHDTVSWYQQALGQGPQFIFQYYEEEERQRGNFPDRFSGHQFPNYSSELNVNALLLGDSALYLCASSLYTPNTEAFFGQGTRLTVV.

This clone was counted a single time. This chain uses TRBV7-2 with TRBJ2-7, with 9 bases fitting TRBD1. The CDR3 is 15 amino acids. Looked up from germline, CDR1 is SGHTA and CDR2 is FQGNSA. With V trimmed by 5 bases and J by 6 bases, 11 bases remained unmatched. In nucleotides, the CDR3 is TGTGCCAGCAGCGGAACCGGGACAGGGTTGGGCGAGCAGTACTTC. This sequence encodes CASSGTGTGLGEQYF.

The rearrangement links TRBV5-1 to TRBJ1-6; 8 nucleotides align to TRBD1. The CDR3 consists of 19 residues. V shed 4 bases and J 0 bases; nucleotides not matched to a gene: 12. CDR1 is SGHRS, CDR2 YFSETQ, per germline. This chain's CDR3 is CASSAGTGILSSYNSPLHF. In nucleotides, the CDR3 is TGCGCCAGCAGCGCCGGGACAGGCATACTGAGCTCCTATAATTCACCCCTCCACTTT.

This chain uses TRBV29-1 with TRBJ2-7; 8 nucleotides align to TRBD1. This CDR3 region has 14 residues. Per the germline V gene, CDR1 is SQVTM and CDR2 is ANQGSEA. The J segment lost 3 bases and the V segment lost 3 bases, leaving 7 bases of the junction unmatched. The CDR3 nucleotides read TGCAGCGTTGACCCACAGGGGGTCGGCTACGAGCAGTACTTC. This encodes CSVDPQGVGYEQYF.

The chain has TRBV7-9 and TRBJ2-7; D gene unclear. The germline V gene has CDR1 SEHNR and CDR2 FQNEAQ (reference sequence). The CDR3 sequence is 11 residues long. V was trimmed by 3 bases and J by 4 bases, leaving 4 bases between them. The DNA of the CDR3 is TGTGCCAGCAGCTTCCAGTACGAGCAGTACTTC. Residues: CASSFQYEQYF.

This clone has just one count. This sequence joins TRBV5-1 and TRBJ1-1, with TRBD1 matching 7 bases. The CDR3 has 13 residues. Trimming took 2 bases from V and 9 from J; bases not matched to a gene: 7. The V gene's germline CDR1 is SGHRS and CDR2 YFSETQ. This chain's CDR3 is CASSFGGQEKAFF. CDR3 DNA sequence: TGCGCCAGCAGCTTTGGAGGACAGGAGAAAGCTTTCTTT.

The V and J genes are TRBV27 and TRBJ2-7, with a possible D match to TRBD2 (6 bases). CDR3 size: 15 residues. Deletions cut 2 bases from V and 3 bases from J, with 14 bases between. Germline CDR1 and CDR2: MNHEY and SMNVEV (reference sequence). The CDR3 sequence is CASSLRFLAHYEQYF. The DNA for the CDR3 is TGTGCCAGCAGTTTAAGGTTCCTAGCGCACTACGAGCAGTACTTC.

This clone has a handful of counts. The chain is built from TRBV6-6 and TRBJ1-4; D uncertain. CDR1 and CDR2 (germline): MNHNY, SVGAGI (reference sequence). V shed 5 bases and J shed 8 bases, with 3 bases lying between them. The length of the CDR3 is 10 residues. Here the CDR3 reads CASSREKLFF. The CDR3 DNA reads as TGTGCCAGCAGTAGGGAAAAACTGTTTTTT.

V gene TRBV4-3 combines with J gene TRBJ1-6; no reliable D call. Germline CDR1 and CDR2: LGHNA and YSLEER. The CDR3 spans 15 residues. V gave up 5 bases and J gave up 10 bases, with 18 bases separating them. In DNA, the CDR3 is TGCGCCAGCAGCGTAGTAGTCCTTATGGGATCACCCCTCCACTTT. Residues: CASSVVVLMGSPLHF.